This T cell receptor beta chain was documented in a study of PD-1 blockade in classical Hodgkin lymphoma. Every patient relapsed after autologous stem cell transplantation, and brentuximab vedotin exposure varied. On this clone itself: The antigen remains unidentified.

From germline, CDR1 is SGDLS and CDR2 YYNGEE. The CDR3 loop spans 15 amino acids. V lost 4 bases to trimming and J lost 2 bases, with 12 bases between them. Study-wide results and limits: Relapsed/refractory patients reportedly had lower baseline diversity than newly diagnosed patients.

Generated by immunoSEQ multiplex PCR, the TCRdb table keeps only in-frame clones and is missing some. Of 20,000 to 25,000 clones listed, around two thirds are singletons. Material: peripheral blood mononuclear cells (PBMCs), obtained at baseline. The rearrangement joins TRBV9 to TRBJ1-4; unclear D gene. The receptor's source is a human donor with classical Hodgkin lymphoma. The CDR3: CASSPREGTNEKLFF. DNA of the CDR3: TGTGCCAGCAGCCCGAGAGAGGGTACTAATGAAAAACTGTTTTTT.